This T cell receptor beta chain was recorded in a study of prognosis after radiotherapy for stage I lung cancer. Two-round multiplex PCR amplified TCR beta CDR3 from genomic DNA. Round-one PCR had primers specific to each TRBV and TRBJ gene. TCRdb re-called the multiplex PCR reads with MiXCR, one entry per CDR3 protein. Of 13,000 to 15,000 distinct CDR3 sequences in the sample, around half were seen once. Study findings and constraints: Determination of whether the expanded TCR clones were tumor-specific was not performed. Differential TRBV and TRBJ gene usage was reported between patients with metastases and patients without them.

The ends were cut back, 4 bases at V and 3 bases at J, with 13 bases in the middle. Germline CDR1 and CDR2: GTSNPN and SVGIG (reference sequence). The CDR3 contains 13 residues. As concerns this clonotype: The target antigen is unknown.

The genes are TRBV30 and TRBJ2-7, with D perhaps matching TRBD2 (6 bases). The sample consisted of PBMCs, taken before or after stereotactic body radiation therapy (not recorded which). The receptor was derived from a donor over 45 with non-small cell lung cancer. The CDR3, as DNA: TGTGCCTGGACGGCGGGAACCAACTACGAGCAGTACTTC. As protein: CAWTAGTNYEQYF. The full variable domain, completed using reference TRBV30 and TRBJ2-7, is SQTIHQWPATLVQPVGSPLSLECTVEGTSNPNLYWYRQAAGRGLQLLFYSVGIGQISSEVPQNLSASRPQDRQFILSSKKLLLSDSGFYLCAWTAGTNYEQYFGPGTRLTVT.